These 19 T cell receptor beta chains share one sample of origin, sequenced in a study of T cell repertoires in cytomegalovirus infection. TCRdb re-derived calls from the reads in MiXCR, one entry per CDR3 protein. Here the sample spans roughly 350,000 distinct CDR3 sequences, about 35% being singletons. What these receptors recognize is not known. The sample was cultured PBMCs, taken from culture after CMV antigen stimulation. These receptor sequences come from a human donor in good health (CMV status not recorded). Some clones in this sample may be carry-over from other donors' samples.

The rearrangement uses TRBV5-6 and TRBJ2-7, with 7 bases fitting TRBD2. V gave up 0 bases and J gave up 0 bases; unmatched junction bases: 0. This CDR3 has 14 residues. Germline V gives CDR1 SGHDT, CDR2 YYEEEE. Written as DNA, the CDR3 is TGTGCCAGCAGCTTGGGACTAGCCTCCTACGAGCAGTACTTC. It is translated as CASSLGLASYEQYF.

The V call is TRBV4-1, the J call TRBJ2-1, with 11 bases that match TRBD2. CDR1 is MGHRA, CDR2 YSYEKL, per germline. With 5 bases clipped from V and 7 bases from J, the junction kept 7 bases outside the gene matches. The CDR3 totals 15 residues. The CDR3 is CASSKVAGGGNEQFF. CDR3 DNA: TGCGCCAGCAGCAAGGTAGCGGGGGGGGGGAATGAGCAGTTCTTC.

V gene TRBV20-1 combines with J gene TRBJ1-1; D call uncertain. Trimming removed 6 bases from V and 3 bases from J, with 14 bases in between. The CDR3 sequence is 13 residues long. Germline values: CDR1 DFQATT, CDR2 SNEGSKA (reference sequence). This CDR3 reads CSAQVPRYTEAFF. The DNA of the CDR3 is TGCAGTGCCCAGGTCCCGAGGTACACTGAAGCTTTCTTT.

This clonotype was found once. V gene TRBV15 combines with J gene TRBJ2-1; TRBD2 matches 8 bases. This CDR3 contains 15 residues. Trimming removed 4 bases from V and 10 bases from J; junction bases left unmatched: 12. CDR1 and CDR2 from the germline V gene are LNHNV and YYDKDF (reference sequence). The CDR3 sequence is CATSKDGTSSGEQFF. For the CDR3, the DNA is TGTGCCACCAGCAAGGACGGGACTAGTTCCGGCGAGCAGTTCTTC.

V is TRBV27 and J is TRBJ2-3; D ambiguous. The ends were cut back, 1 base at V and 6 bases at J, with 14 bases in the middle. CDR3 length: 15 residues. Looked up from germline, CDR1 is MNHEY and CDR2 is SMNVEV (reference sequence). Here the CDR3 reads CASSLFLSRLDTQYF. As DNA, the CDR3 is TGTGCCAGCAGTTTATTTCTATCGAGGCTTGATACGCAGTATTTT.

The rearrangement uses TRBV6-2 or TRBV6-3 and TRBJ2-6; TRBD1 aligns across 9 bases. The CDR3 length is 18 residues. Germline V gives CDR1 MNHEY, CDR2 SVGEGT. The J segment lost 0 bases and the V segment lost 6 bases, leaving 9 bases of the junction unmatched. The CDR3 nucleotides read TGTGCCAGCAGCTCGTTGGGACAGGGACTCTCTGGGGCCAACGTCCTGACTTTC. Amino acid sequence: CASSSLGQGLSGANVLTF.

The chain joins TRBV20-1 to TRBJ1-5, with a weak D call TRBD1 (5 bases). The CDR3 is 13 amino acids. Deletions cut 1 base from V and 6 bases from J, with 10 bases between. Germline V gene data show CDR1 as DFQATT and CDR2 as SNEGSKA (reference sequence). The CDR3 nucleotides read TGCAGTGCTAGAGGCCCAGGGATTCAGCCCCAGCATTTT. Encoded protein: CSARGPGIQPQHF.

The chain links TRBV29-1 to TRBJ2-1; 7 bases match TRBD2. The CDR3 is 15 residues long. The germline V gene has CDR1 SQVTM and CDR2 ANQGSEA. V lost 1 base and J lost 4; bases outside the gene matches: 7. The CDR3 spells CSVEGGRGLYNEQFF. The CDR3 coding sequence is TGCAGCGTTGAAGGCGGGAGAGGCCTTTACAATGAGCAGTTCTTC.

This clonotype came up a few times. The rearrangement joins TRBV12-3 or TRBV12-4 to TRBJ2-1; no definite D call. The CDR3 has 10 residues. Trimming shortened V by 8 bases and J by 5 bases, and 4 bases separated the two germline ends. In nucleotides, the CDR3 is TGTGCCAGCCGAGACAATGAGCAGTTCTTC. This sequence encodes CASRDNEQFF.

Of note for this clonotype: The junction does not match germline at one end; this may be a read error. The V gene is TRBV7-9, the J gene TRBJ2-6; possibly TRBD1 for D (6 bases). Germline CDR1 is SEHNR and CDR2 is FQNEAQ (reference sequence). The CDR3 spans 16 residues. This CDR3 is CGDAGDLFSGANVLTF. The CDR3 nucleotides read TGCGGGGACGCAGGGGATTTGTTCTCTGGGGCCAACGTCCTGACTTTC.

With respect to this clonotype: One end of the junction does not line up with germline, which may come from a read error. This chain connects TRBV5-3 to TRBJ1-2; D gene uncertain. TRBV5-3 is noted as an ORF with a role that remains uncertain. The CDR3 sequence is 15 residues long. The CDR3 loop reads CASSSISLSNYGYTF. The CDR3 nucleotides read TGTGCCAGCAGCTCTATCTCACTGTCTAACTATGGCTACACCTTC.

The chain links TRBV6-5 to TRBJ1-1; D uncertain. This CDR3 is built from 14 residues. V lost 0 bases, J lost 4 bases, and 9 bases lay in between. CDR1 and CDR2 from the germline V gene are MNHEY and SVGAGI. The CDR3 region is CASSYSGFGTEAFF. The DNA for the CDR3 is TGTGCCAGCAGTTACTCGGGGTTTGGCACTGAAGCTTTCTTT.

As concerns this clonotype: A much larger clone differs by one base, so this may be a read error. This chain connects TRBV7-2 to TRBJ2-1, with D possibly matching TRBD2 (6 bases). V was shortened by 6 bases and J by 9 bases, with 15 bases between the two germline ends. The CDR3 covers 13 residues. Germline V gene data show CDR1 as SGHTA and CDR2 as FQGNSA. CDR3 amino acids: CASRPRERPEQFF. CDR3 DNA: TGTGCCAGCAGACCCCGGGAGCGCCCTGAGCAGTTCTTC.

This clonotype has just a few counts. CDR3 sequence reads: CASSLRGQGASEQYF. The DNA of the CDR3 is TGTGCCAGCAGCTTAAGGGGACAGGGGGCATCCGAGCAGTACTTC. V usage is TRBV7-3 and J usage is TRBJ2-7, with 12 bases that match TRBD1. V lost 1 base and J lost 6; bases outside the gene matches: 4. This CDR3 spans 15 amino acids. Germline V gives CDR1 SGHTA, CDR2 FQGTGA.

V gene TRBV5-6 combines with J gene TRBJ2-1; TRBD2 matches 9 bases. This CDR3 region has 15 residues. Germline CDR1 and CDR2: SGHDT and YYEEEE. V lost 6 bases to trimming and J lost 6 bases; unmatched junction nucleotides: 10. The CDR3 here is CASTDAGGPRNEQFF. DNA for the CDR3: TGTGCCAGCACCGATGCGGGAGGGCCGCGCAATGAGCAGTTCTTC.

The chain has TRBV20-1 and TRBJ1-3, with D possibly being TRBD1 (5 bases). V was cut by 0 bases and J by 11 bases, with 11 bases left in between. Germline V CDR1 and CDR2: DFQATT, SNEGSKA (reference sequence). The CDR3 has 12 amino acids. The chain's CDR3 is CSARDMGEAIYF. CDR3 nucleotide sequence: TGCAGTGCTAGAGATATGGGGGAAGCCATATATTTT.

V is TRBV27 and J is TRBJ2-7; 16 bases map to TRBD2. The CDR3 runs 16 residues. With V trimmed by 5 bases and J by 0 bases, 1 base remained unmatched. Germline assignment: CDR1 MNHEY and CDR2 SMNVEV (reference sequence). The CDR3 region has the DNA TGTGCCAGCAGTGGGACTAGCGGGAGGGCCTCCTACGAGCAGTACGTC. This sequence encodes CASSGTSGRASYEQYV.

V usage is TRBV6-6 and J usage is TRBJ2-3; D call uncertain. Trimming took 5 bases from V and 9 from J, leaving 9 bases between them. Germline CDR1 MNHNY, CDR2 SVGAGI (reference sequence). The CDR3 contains 11 residues. The CDR3 protein is CASSVGGTQYF. CDR3 sequence (DNA): TGTGCCAGCAGTGTAGGCGGCACGCAGTATTTT.

The chain couples TRBV28 to TRBJ2-7; D uncertain. The CDR3 runs to 15 residues. V lost 2 bases and J lost 4, with 15 bases in between. CDR1 is MDHEN and CDR2 is SYDVKM in the germline V gene. In nucleotides, the CDR3 is TGTGCCAGCAGTTTAAATTCTAGGATGGTTTACGAGCAGTACGTC. This gives the protein CASSLNSRMVYEQYV.